This TCR beta chain was identified during a study of T cell responses to AZD1222 COVID-19 vaccine. The overall study: Second doses that came at about 4 or about 12 weeks were put together.

About this clone itself: Its target is unknown.

The CDR3 length is 13 residues. CDR1 LNHDA and CDR2 SQIVND come from the germline V gene (reference sequence). Deletions cut 3 bases from V and 9 bases from J, with 12 bases between. Method: immunoSEQ multiplex PCR; TCRdb's copy keeps in-frame clones and lacks some. The data contain about 99,000 clones, less than 95% of them singletons. Study-wide points: Repertoires were collected only later (after the peak T cell response had occurred). When two AZD1222 doses had been given, Spike-specific TCR breadth and depth rose. It should be noted that donors were predominantly white British and more often female, and clonal diversity was possibly underestimated.

The input for sequencing was peripheral blood, taken on day 0 of AZD1222 vaccination. V is TRBV19 and J is TRBJ2-1, with a possible D match to TRBD1 (5 bases). The receptor comes from an adult in good health. The chain's CDR3 is CASSIQGGFEQFF. CDR3 nucleotides: TGTGCCAGTAGTATTCAGGGTGGGTTTGAGCAGTTCTTC. Full variable domain (missing parts from reference TRBV19 and TRBJ2-1): DGGITQSPKYLFRKEGQNVTLSCEQNLNHDAMYWYRQDPGQGLRLIYYSQIVNDFQKGDIAEGYSVSREKKESFPLTVTSAQKNPTAFYLCASSIQGGFEQFFGPGTRLTVL.